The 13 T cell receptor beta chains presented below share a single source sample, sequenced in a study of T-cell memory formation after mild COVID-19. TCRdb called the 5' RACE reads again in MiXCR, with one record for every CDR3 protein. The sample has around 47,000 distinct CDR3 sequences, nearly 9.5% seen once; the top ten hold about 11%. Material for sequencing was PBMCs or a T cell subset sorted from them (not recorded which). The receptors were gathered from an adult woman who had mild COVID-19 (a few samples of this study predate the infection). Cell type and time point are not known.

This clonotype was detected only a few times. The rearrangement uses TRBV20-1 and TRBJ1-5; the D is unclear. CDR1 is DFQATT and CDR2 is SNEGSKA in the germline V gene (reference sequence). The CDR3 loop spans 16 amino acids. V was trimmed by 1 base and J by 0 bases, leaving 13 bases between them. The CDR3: CSARVAGAYSNQPQHF. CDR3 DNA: TGCAGTGCTAGAGTGGCGGGCGCCTATAGCAATCAGCCCCAGCATTTT.

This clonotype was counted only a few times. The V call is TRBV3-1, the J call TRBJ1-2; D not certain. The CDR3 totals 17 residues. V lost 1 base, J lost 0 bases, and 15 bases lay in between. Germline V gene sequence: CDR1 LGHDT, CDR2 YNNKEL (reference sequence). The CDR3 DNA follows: TGTGCCAGCAGCCAAGGGGTCAGAAGGCCCGCTAACTATGGCTACACCTTC. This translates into CASSQGVRRPANYGYTF.

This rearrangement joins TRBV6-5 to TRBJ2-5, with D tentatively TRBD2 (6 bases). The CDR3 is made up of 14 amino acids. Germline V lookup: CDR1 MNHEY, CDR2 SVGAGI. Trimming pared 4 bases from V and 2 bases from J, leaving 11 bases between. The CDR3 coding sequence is TGTGCCAGCAGTTCGCGGAGGGCGCAAGAGACCCAGTACTTC. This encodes CASSSRRAQETQYF.

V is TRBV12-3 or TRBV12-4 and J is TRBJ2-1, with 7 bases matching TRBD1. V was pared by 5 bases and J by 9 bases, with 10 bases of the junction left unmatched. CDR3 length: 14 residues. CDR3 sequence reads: CASSPGTVSGEQFF. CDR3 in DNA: TGTGCCAGCAGTCCCGGGACAGTCTCGGGTGAGCAGTTCTTC.

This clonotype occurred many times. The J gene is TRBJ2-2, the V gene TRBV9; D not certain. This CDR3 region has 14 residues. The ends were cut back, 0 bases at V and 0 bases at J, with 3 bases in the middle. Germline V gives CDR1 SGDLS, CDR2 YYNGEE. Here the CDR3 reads CASSVAPNTGELFF. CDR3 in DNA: TGTGCCAGCAGCGTAGCGCCGAACACCGGGGAGCTGTTTTTT.

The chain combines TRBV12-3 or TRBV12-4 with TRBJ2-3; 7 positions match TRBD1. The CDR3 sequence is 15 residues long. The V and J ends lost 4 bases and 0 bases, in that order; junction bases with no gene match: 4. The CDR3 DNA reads TGTGCCAGCAGTTCCGGACAGGCGAGCACAGATACGCAGTATTTT. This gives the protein CASSSGQASTDTQYF.

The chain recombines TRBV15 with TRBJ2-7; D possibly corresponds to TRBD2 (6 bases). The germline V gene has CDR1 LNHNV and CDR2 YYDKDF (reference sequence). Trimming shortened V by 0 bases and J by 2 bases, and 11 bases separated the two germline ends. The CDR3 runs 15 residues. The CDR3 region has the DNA TGTGCCACCAGCAGAGAGGGCGGGGTCGCCTACGAGCAGTACTTC. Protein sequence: CATSREGGVAYEQYF. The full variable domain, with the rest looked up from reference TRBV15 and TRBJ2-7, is DAMVIQNPRYQVTQFGKPVTLSCSQTLNHNVMYWYQQKSSQAPKLLFHYYDKDFNNEADTPDNFQSRRPNTSFCFLDIRSPGLGDTAMYLCATSREGGVAYEQYFGPGTRLTVT.

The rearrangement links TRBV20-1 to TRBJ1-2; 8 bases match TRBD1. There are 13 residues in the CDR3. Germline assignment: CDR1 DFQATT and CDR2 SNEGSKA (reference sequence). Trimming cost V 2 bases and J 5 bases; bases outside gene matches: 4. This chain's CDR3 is CSARTGGTYGYTF. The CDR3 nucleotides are TGCAGTGCTAGAACAGGGGGTACTTATGGCTACACCTTC.

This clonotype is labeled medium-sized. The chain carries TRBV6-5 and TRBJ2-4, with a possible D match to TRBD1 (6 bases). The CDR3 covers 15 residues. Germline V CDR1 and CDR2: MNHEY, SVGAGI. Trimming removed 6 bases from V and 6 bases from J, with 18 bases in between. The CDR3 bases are TGTGCCAGCAGCTCCCCGGGGCAGGGGATAAACATTCAGTACTTC. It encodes CASSSPGQGINIQYF.

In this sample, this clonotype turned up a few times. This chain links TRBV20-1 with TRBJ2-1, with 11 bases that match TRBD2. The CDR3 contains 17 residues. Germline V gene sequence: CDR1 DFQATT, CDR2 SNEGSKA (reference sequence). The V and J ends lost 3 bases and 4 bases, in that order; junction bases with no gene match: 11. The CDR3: CSASGLAGGNKYNEQFF. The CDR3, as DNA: TGCAGTGCTAGTGGGCTAGCGGGGGGCAATAAGTACAATGAGCAGTTCTTC.

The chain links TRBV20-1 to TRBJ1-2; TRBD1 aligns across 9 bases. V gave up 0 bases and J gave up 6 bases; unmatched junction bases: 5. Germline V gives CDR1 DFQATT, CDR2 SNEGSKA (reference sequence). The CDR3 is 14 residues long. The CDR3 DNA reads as TGCAGTGCTAGAGATGGACAGGGGCTCCATGGCTACACCTTC. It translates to CSARDGQGLHGYTF.

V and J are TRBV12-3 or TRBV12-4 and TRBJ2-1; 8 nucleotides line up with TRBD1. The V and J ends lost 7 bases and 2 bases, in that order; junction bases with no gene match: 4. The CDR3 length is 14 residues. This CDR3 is CASTGQGPYNEQFF. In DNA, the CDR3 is TGTGCCAGCACAGGACAGGGACCCTACAATGAGCAGTTCTTC.

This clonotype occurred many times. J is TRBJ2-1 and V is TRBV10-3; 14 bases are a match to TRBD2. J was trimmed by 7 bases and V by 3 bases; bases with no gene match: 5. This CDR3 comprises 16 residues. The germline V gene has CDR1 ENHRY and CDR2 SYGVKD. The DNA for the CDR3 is TGTGCCATCAGTGAACTGGGACTAGCGGGAGTGAATGAGCAGTTCTTC. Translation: CAISELGLAGVNEQFF.